This T cell receptor (beta chain) was obtained from a study of OX40 agonist ivuxolimab in advanced cancers. Broader study findings: By week 6 at 0.1 to 3.0 mg/kg, blood CD4+ and CD8+ T cells had expanded clonally. Clonal expansion was among the lowest in partial responders at 0.1-3.0 mg/kg, especially CD8+.

This table comes from immunoSEQ multiplex PCR, and its TCRdb copy is limited to in-frame clones, with some not included. The sample has about 38,000 clones, 80% to 85% seen once. The CDR3 covers 14 residues. Per the germline V gene, CDR1 is MDHEN and CDR2 is SYDVKM. The V end was cut by 0 bases, the J end by 2 bases, with 7 bases between. Worth noting for this clone: Its antigen is not known.

This chain connects TRBV28 to TRBJ1-1, with D hard to call. The clonotype originates from an adult with an advanced solid tumor such as melanoma, head and neck, liver or kidney cancer. The specimen was CD4+ or CD8+ T cells sorted from blood, collected in a trial of the OX40 agonist ivuxolimab. The CDR3 is CASSLWVSNTEAFF. Written as DNA, the CDR3 is TGTGCCAGCAGTTTATGGGTATCAAACACTGAAGCTTTCTTT.